These 27 T cell receptor beta chains originate from one sample sequenced in a study of T cell repertoires in cytomegalovirus infection. These receptors are not linked to any known antigen. TCRdb analysed the reads with MiXCR anew, one entry per CDR3 protein. The sample records some 920,000 distinct CDR3 sequences, around 30% being singletons. This material consisted of cultured CD8+ T cells from PBMCs, taken from culture after CMV antigen stimulation. The receptors here all came from a human donor in good health (CMV status not recorded). Some clones in this sample may be carry-over from other donors' samples.

Ten or more counts support this clonotype. The genes are TRBV7-2 and TRBJ2-5; no clear D. The germline gives CDR1 SGHTA, CDR2 FQGNSA. Trimming shortened V by 5 bases and J by 5 bases, and 15 bases separated the two germline ends. This CDR3 has 14 amino acids. The DNA for the CDR3 is TGTGCCAGCAGCATACCCGGACGGCGGGAGACCCAGTACTTC. This translates into CASSIPGRRETQYF.

This clonotype was observed a handful of times. This rearrangement joins TRBV6-5 to TRBJ1-1; D may be TRBD1 (5 bases). CDR1 is MNHEY, CDR2 SVGAGI, per germline. The CDR3 extends over 12 amino acids. V dropped 5 bases and J dropped 5 bases, with 9 bases sitting between them. The CDR3 bases are TGTGCCAGCAGTGGGACGATGACTGAAGCTTTCTTT. Its translation is CASSGTMTEAFF.

This clonotype was detected ten times or more. V is TRBV5-8 and J is TRBJ2-3, with TRBD1 matching 8 bases. Germline V lookup: CDR1 SGHTS, CDR2 YDEGEE. The CDR3 sequence is 15 residues long. Losses at the gene ends were 5 bases for V and 0 bases for J; bases not matched to a gene: 5. The chain's CDR3 is CASSSGTGSTDTQYF. For the CDR3, the DNA is TGTGCCAGCAGTTCCGGGACAGGCAGCACAGATACGCAGTATTTT.

The chain joins TRBV19 to TRBJ2-1, with TRBD1 as a possible D gene (6 bases). CDR1 and CDR2 (germline): LNHDA, SQIVND (reference sequence). CDR3 length: 15 residues. Trimming removed 1 base at V and 2 bases at J, with 9 bases between. CDR3 in amino acids: CASSIAGVPYNEQFF. DNA for the CDR3: TGTGCCAGTAGTATAGCAGGGGTCCCCTACAATGAGCAGTTCTTC.

At least ten counts were recorded for this clonotype. V and J are TRBV6-1 and TRBJ2-1; maybe TRBD2 (6 bases). The V end lost 1 base, the J end lost 4 bases, and 14 bases lay between the germline ends. This CDR3 contains 16 residues. From germline, CDR1 is MNHNS and CDR2 SASEGT. The DNA of the CDR3 is TGTGCCAGCAGTGAAGGGAGGGGCAGGAGATACAATGAGCAGTTCTTC. Translated, it gives CASSEGRGRRYNEQFF.

This clonotype was counted a few times. The chain has TRBV19 and TRBJ2-7, with 7 bases that match TRBD1. V was pared by 7 bases and J by 0 bases, with 3 bases of the junction left unmatched. Germline lookup yields CDR1 LNHDA and CDR2 SQIVND (reference sequence). The length of the CDR3 is 13 residues. The CDR3 DNA sequence: TGTGCCAGTAAGAGACAGGGCTCCTACGAGCAGTACGTC. Residues: CASKRQGSYEQYV.

The gene calls are TRBV19 and TRBJ2-1; a possible D gene is TRBD1 (6 bases). This CDR3 region has 15 residues. Germline CDR1 LNHDA, CDR2 SQIVND (reference sequence). The V end was cut by 10 bases, the J end by 0 bases, with 16 bases between. The CDR3: CATRLDRSSYNEQFF. CDR3 in DNA: TGTGCCACCAGACTGGACAGAAGCTCCTACAATGAGCAGTTCTTC.

The chain links TRBV7-8 to TRBJ1-1, with D uncertain. Germline loops: CDR1 SGHVS, CDR2 FQNEAQ. The length of the CDR3 is 13 residues. Trimming stripped 5 bases from V and 3 bases from J, with 10 bases between. The CDR3 DNA reads TGTGCCAGCAGCCTCCGGGAAGACACTGAAGCTTTCTTT. Amino acid sequence: CASSLREDTEAFF.

The table lists this clonotype with a count of one. The gene calls are TRBV7-9 and TRBJ1-3; no reliable D call. The CDR3 covers 13 residues. Trimming removed 4 bases from V and 8 bases from J, with 12 bases in between. Germline loops: CDR1 SEHNR, CDR2 FQNEAQ (reference sequence). The CDR3 protein is CASSWTTADTIYF. In DNA, the CDR3 is TGTGCCAGCAGCTGGACCACGGCCGACACCATATATTTT. Using reference TRBV7-9 and TRBJ1-3 for the parts outside the CDR3, the full variable domain is DTGVSQNPRHKITKRGQNVTFRCDPISEHNRLYWYRQTLGQGPEFLTYFQNEAQLEKSRLLSDRFSAERPKGSFSTLEIQRTEQGDSAMYLCASSWTTADTIYFGEGSWLTVV.

The CDR3 nucleotides read TGTGCCAGCAGTTTCCAGGGGTCCTACGAGCAGTACGTC. Protein: CASSFQGSYEQYV. The gene calls are TRBV28 and TRBJ2-7; weak D call: TRBD1 (6 bases). The V gene lost 3 bases and the J gene lost 1 base, with 7 bases spanning the gap. The CDR3 loop spans 13 amino acids. Germline assignment: CDR1 MDHEN and CDR2 SYDVKM.

This clonotype was seen a few times. V gene TRBV7-6 combines with J gene TRBJ2-1; 13 nucleotides agree with TRBD2. Germline loops: CDR1 SGHVS, CDR2 FNYEAQ. The CDR3 length is 16 residues. V gave up 5 bases and J gave up 9 bases; unmatched junction bases: 10. The CDR3 protein is CASSNRLAGGKGEQFF. The CDR3 bases are TGTGCCAGCAGCAACAGACTAGCGGGGGGTAAAGGTGAGCAGTTCTTC.

The chain is built from TRBV7-8 and TRBJ1-1; weak D call: TRBD1 (5 bases). The germline V and J ends were trimmed by 3 bases and 0 bases, with 20 bases remaining between them. The length of the CDR3 is 18 residues. Germline assignment: CDR1 SGHVS and CDR2 FQNEAQ. The CDR3 sequence: CASSLRGVLLPMNTEAFF. As DNA, the CDR3 is TGTGCCAGCAGCTTGAGGGGTGTTCTCCTCCCTATGAACACTGAAGCTTTCTTT.

The chain combines TRBV7-9 with TRBJ2-1; 7 positions agree with TRBD1. CDR1 is SEHNR and CDR2 is FQNEAQ in the germline V gene (reference sequence). V lost 6 bases and J lost 3; bases outside the gene matches: 8. The CDR3 length is 15 residues. CDR3 protein: CASSPETGLYNEQFF. The CDR3 nucleotides read TGTGCCAGCAGTCCCGAGACAGGGCTCTACAATGAGCAGTTCTTC. Drawing the rest from reference TRBV7-9 and TRBJ2-1, the complete variable domain is DTGVSQNPRHKITKRGQNVTFRCDPISEHNRLYWYRQTLGQGPEFLTYFQNEAQLEKSRLLSDRFSAERPKGSFSTLEIQRTEQGDSAMYLCASSPETGLYNEQFFGPGTRLTVL.

In this sample, this clonotype turned up a few times. The gene calls are TRBV6-2 or TRBV6-3 and TRBJ2-2; a weak D match, TRBD1 (6 bases). This CDR3 region has 17 residues. Germline V CDR1 and CDR2: MNHEY, SVGEGT. The ends were cut back, 5 bases at V and 3 bases at J, with 19 bases in the middle. CDR3 coding DNA: TGTGCCAGCAGTCCTTACAGGGCTATCGGGGACACCGGGGAGCTGTTTTTT. Amino acid sequence: CASSPYRAIGDTGELFF.

This clonotype was recorded a few times. This sequence joins TRBV6-5 and TRBJ2-1; D remains unclear. The V end was cut by 0 bases, the J end by 8 bases, with 5 bases between. In germline, CDR1 is MNHEY, CDR2 SVGAGI. The CDR3 covers 12 residues. The CDR3 region has the DNA TGTGCCAGCAGTTACTCGCAGGATGAGCAGTTCTTC. Its translation: CASSYSQDEQFF.

This clonotype was observed a few times. V usage is TRBV4-3 and J usage is TRBJ2-3, with 8 bases matching TRBD1. The junction had 10 bases not matched to a gene; V was cut back by 0 bases and J by 5 bases. The germline gives CDR1 LGHNA, CDR2 YSLEER. CDR3 size: 17 residues. The chain's CDR3 is CASSQEGAGGWGDTQYF. DNA for the CDR3: TGCGCCAGCAGCCAAGAAGGGGCAGGGGGCTGGGGAGATACGCAGTATTTT.

The chain carries TRBV27 and TRBJ1-6, with 7 bases lining up with TRBD1. CDR3 length: 14 amino acids. V lost 3 bases to trimming and J lost 7 bases; unmatched junction nucleotides: 3. CDR1 and CDR2 from the germline V gene are MNHEY and SMNVEV (reference sequence). DNA of the CDR3: TGTGCCAGCAGTTTCGGACAGGCAAATTCACCCCTCCACTTT. Translated, it gives CASSFGQANSPLHF.

This clonotype came up a few times. The chain links TRBV24-1 to TRBJ2-1; 9 bases are shared with TRBD1. This CDR3 has 15 amino acids. Trimming took 9 bases from V and 9 from J; bases not matched to a gene: 14. The germline gives CDR1 KGHDR, CDR2 SFDVKD. CDR3 sequence (DNA): TGTGCCACCCCCGGGGGCACAGGGGGCCAGGGTGAGCAGTTCTTC. Protein product: CATPGGTGGQGEQFF.

This clonotype has a handful of counts. This chain links TRBV7-2 with TRBJ1-5, with a tentative D call TRBD1 (5 bases). V lost 1 base and J 4 bases, leaving 11 bases between the germline ends. CDR1 is SGHTA, CDR2 FQGNSA, per germline. The CDR3 length is 15 residues. The CDR3 nucleotides read TGTGCCAGCAGCTTAGTTTGGCAGGGAAATCAGCCCCAGCATTTT. Protein sequence: CASSLVWQGNQPQHF. Variable domain in full (rest from reference TRBV7-2 and TRBJ1-5): GAGVSQSPSNKVTEKGKDVELRCDPISGHTALYWYRQSLGQGLEFLIYFQGNSAPDKSGLPSDRFSAERTGGSVSTLTIQRTQQEDSAVYLCASSLVWQGNQPQHFGDGTRLSIL.

This clonotype was counted only a few times. This sequence joins TRBV6-5 and TRBJ1-1; unclear D gene. Germline CDR1 reads MNHEY; CDR2 reads SVGAGI. There are 12 residues in the CDR3. Trimming pared 0 bases from V and 9 bases from J, leaving 8 bases between. CDR3 residues: CASSYSSGKAFF. CDR3 bases: TGTGCCAGCAGTTACTCATCCGGGAAAGCTTTCTTT.

This rearrangement joins TRBV6-6 to TRBJ2-2; 7 nucleotides align to TRBD1. The CDR3 is 14 amino acids. From germline, CDR1 is MNHNY and CDR2 SVGAGI (reference sequence). V shed 5 bases, J shed 3 bases, and the junction held 3 bases outside the gene matches. The CDR3 region is CASSEGQHTGELFF. DNA of the CDR3: TGTGCCAGCAGTGAGGGACAGCACACCGGGGAGCTGTTTTTT.

The V gene is TRBV11-3, the J gene TRBJ2-5, with 10 bases lining up with TRBD2. V shed 0 bases, J shed 5 bases, and the junction held 9 bases outside the gene matches. Germline V gene lookup returns CDR1 SGHNT and CDR2 YENEEA. This CDR3 is built from 17 residues. The DNA of the CDR3 is TGTGCCAGCAGCTTAGACTACAGCGGGGGGGCCGTGGAGACCCAGTACTTC. It codes for CASSLDYSGGAVETQYF. The variable domain in full, with the rest retrieved from reference TRBV11-3 and TRBJ2-5, is EAGVVQSPRYKIIEKKQPVAFWCNPISGHNTLYWYLQNLGQGPELLIRYENEEAVDDSQLPKDRFSAERLKGVDSTLKIQPAELGDSAVYLCASSLDYSGGAVETQYFGPGTRLLVL.

The V and J genes are TRBV11-2 and TRBJ2-1; tentative D call: TRBD1 (5 bases). The V and J ends lost 3 bases and 5 bases respectively, with 17 bases between them. Germline V gene lookup returns CDR1 SGHAT and CDR2 FQNNGV. The CDR3 has 16 amino acids. This CDR3 is CASSFWTQNEDNEQFF. CDR3 DNA: TGTGCCAGCAGCTTCTGGACACAAAACGAGGACAATGAGCAGTTCTTC.

The V call is TRBV27, the J call TRBJ1-1; D unclear. There are 12 residues in the CDR3. Trimming left V 3 bases short and J 11 bases short, with 13 bases between. CDR1 and CDR2 (germline): MNHEY, SMNVEV (reference sequence). Written as DNA, the CDR3 is TGTGCCAGCAGTTTTTATGGGAATGTCGCTTTCTTT. Its translation is CASSFYGNVAFF.

This clonotype has a count of ten or more. CDR3 in amino acids: CASYPLGTSGVGGETQYF. CDR3 DNA: TGTGCCAGCTACCCGTTGGGGACTAGCGGGGTTGGGGGAGAGACCCAGTACTTC. J is TRBJ2-5 and V is TRBV2; TRBD2 agrees at 13 bases. Germline lookup yields CDR1 SNHLY and CDR2 FYNNEI. The V and J ends lost 8 bases and 4 bases, in that order; junction bases with no gene match: 16. The CDR3 is 18 residues long.

The V and J genes are TRBV10-2 and TRBJ2-5, with D possibly TRBD1 on 6 matching bases. The V and J ends lost 6 bases and 5 bases respectively, with 13 bases between them. The CDR3 totals 13 residues. CDR1 is WSHSY and CDR2 is SAAADI in the germline V gene. The chain's CDR3 is CASRGQPVETQYF. CDR3 coding DNA: TGCGCCAGCAGAGGACAGCCGGTCGAGACCCAGTACTTC.

The chain links TRBV25-1 to TRBJ1-2; no clear D. The germline V gene encodes CDR1 MGHDK and CDR2 SYGVNS. The CDR3 length is 13 residues. The V end lost 0 bases, the J end lost 1 base, and 3 bases lay between the germline ends. CDR3 in amino acids: CASSEYSNYGYTF. The CDR3 bases are TGTGCCAGCAGTGAATATAGTAACTATGGCTACACCTTC.